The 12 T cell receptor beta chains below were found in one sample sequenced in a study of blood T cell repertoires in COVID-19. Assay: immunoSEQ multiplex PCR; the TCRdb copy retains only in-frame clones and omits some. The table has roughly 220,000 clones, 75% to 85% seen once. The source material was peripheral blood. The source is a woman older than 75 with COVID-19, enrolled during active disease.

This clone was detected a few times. This chain's CDR3 is CASSFDSGNIQYF. DNA for the CDR3: TGCGCCAGCAGCTTTGATAGCGGGAACATTCAGTACTTC. This chain joins TRBV5-1 and TRBJ2-4; 7 positions agree with TRBD2. J gave up 7 bases and V 2 bases, and 3 bases lay outside the gene matches. The CDR3 is 13 amino acids. The germline V gene encodes CDR1 SGHRS and CDR2 YFSETQ.

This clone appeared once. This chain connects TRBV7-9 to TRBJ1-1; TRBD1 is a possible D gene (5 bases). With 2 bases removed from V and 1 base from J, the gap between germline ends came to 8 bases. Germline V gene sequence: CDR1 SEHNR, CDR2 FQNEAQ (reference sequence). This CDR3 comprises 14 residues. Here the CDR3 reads CASSLLQENTEAFF. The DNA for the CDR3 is TGTGCCAGCAGCTTACTACAGGAGAACACTGAAGCTTTCTTT.

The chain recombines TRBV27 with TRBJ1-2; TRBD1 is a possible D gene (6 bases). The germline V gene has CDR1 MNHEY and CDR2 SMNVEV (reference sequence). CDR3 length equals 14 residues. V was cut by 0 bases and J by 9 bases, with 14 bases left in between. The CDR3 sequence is CASSLSGGYGSYTF. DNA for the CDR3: TGTGCCAGCAGTTTATCTGGGGGCTACGGAAGCTACACCTTC.

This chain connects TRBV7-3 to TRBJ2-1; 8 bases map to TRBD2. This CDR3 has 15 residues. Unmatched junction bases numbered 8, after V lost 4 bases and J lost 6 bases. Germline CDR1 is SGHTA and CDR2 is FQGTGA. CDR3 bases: TGTGCCAGCAGCTCAGCGGGACTAGGGATCAATGAGCAGTTCTTC. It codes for CASSSAGLGINEQFF.

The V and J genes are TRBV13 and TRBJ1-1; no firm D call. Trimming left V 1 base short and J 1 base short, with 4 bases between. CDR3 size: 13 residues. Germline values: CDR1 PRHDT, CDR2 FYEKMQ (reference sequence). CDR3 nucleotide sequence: TGTGCCAGCAGCTTAGCATCGAACACTGAAGCTTTCTTT. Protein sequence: CASSLASNTEAFF.

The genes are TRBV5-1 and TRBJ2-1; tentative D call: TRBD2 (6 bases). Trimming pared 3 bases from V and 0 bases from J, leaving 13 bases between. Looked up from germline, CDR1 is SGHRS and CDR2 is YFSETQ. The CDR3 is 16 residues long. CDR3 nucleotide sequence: TGCGCCAGCAGCTCAACTGACGGGGGCTCCTACAATGAGCAGTTCTTC. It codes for CASSSTDGGSYNEQFF.

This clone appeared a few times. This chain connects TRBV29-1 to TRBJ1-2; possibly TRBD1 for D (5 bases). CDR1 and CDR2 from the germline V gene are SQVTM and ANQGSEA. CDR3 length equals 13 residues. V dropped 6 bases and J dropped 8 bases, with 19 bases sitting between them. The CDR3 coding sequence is TGCAGCGTGGAGATCGGGACTCATACAGGCTACACCTTC. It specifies CSVEIGTHTGYTF.

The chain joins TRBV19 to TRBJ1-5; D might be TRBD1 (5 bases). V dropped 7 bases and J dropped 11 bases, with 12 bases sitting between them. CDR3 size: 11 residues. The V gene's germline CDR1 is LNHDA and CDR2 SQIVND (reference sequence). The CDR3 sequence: CASTLRGAQHF. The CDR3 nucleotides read TGTGCCAGTACCCTTCGGGGGGCCCAGCATTTT.

The CDR3 DNA is TGTGCCAGTCGTACAGGGGCACAAGAGACCCAGTACTTC. It is translated as CASRTGAQETQYF. V gene TRBV11-1 combines with J gene TRBJ2-5; 7 positions match TRBD1. The germline V gene encodes CDR1 SGHAT and CDR2 FQDESV (reference sequence). The CDR3 runs 13 residues. The ends lost 9 bases at V and 2 bases at J; junction bases unmatched: 6.

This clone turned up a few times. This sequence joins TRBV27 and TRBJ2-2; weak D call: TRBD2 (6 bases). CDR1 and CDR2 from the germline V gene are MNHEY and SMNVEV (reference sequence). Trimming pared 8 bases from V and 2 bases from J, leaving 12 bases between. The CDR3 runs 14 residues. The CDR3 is CASRWRGNTGELFF. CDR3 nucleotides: TGTGCCAGCCGGTGGCGGGGAAACACCGGGGAGCTGTTTTTT.

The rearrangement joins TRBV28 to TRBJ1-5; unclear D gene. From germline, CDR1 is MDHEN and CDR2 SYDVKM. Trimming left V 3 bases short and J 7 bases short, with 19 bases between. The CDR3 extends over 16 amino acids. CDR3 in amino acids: CASSLTRVSGGQPQHF. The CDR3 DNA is TGTGCCAGCAGTTTGACCCGGGTCTCTGGCGGGCAGCCCCAGCATTTT.

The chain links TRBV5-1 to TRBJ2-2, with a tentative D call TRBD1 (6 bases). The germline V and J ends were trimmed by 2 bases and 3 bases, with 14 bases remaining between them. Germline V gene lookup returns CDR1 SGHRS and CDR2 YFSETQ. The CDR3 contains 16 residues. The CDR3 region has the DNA TGCGCCAGCAGCTTCCTGGGGGCGCGAGACACCGGGGAGCTGTTTTTT. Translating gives CASSFLGARDTGELFF. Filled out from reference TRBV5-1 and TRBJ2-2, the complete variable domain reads KAGVTQTPRYLIKTRGQQVTLSCSPISGHRSVSWYQQTPGQGLQFLFEYFSETQRNKGNFPGRFSGRQFSNSRSEMNVSTLELGDSALYLCASSFLGARDTGELFFGEGSRLTVL.